The TCR beta chain under discussion was sequenced for a study of cytomegalovirus exposure and HLA in healthy donors (dated by TCRdb to the late 2010s). About the investigation overall: An earlier analysis of a few hundred of the donors reported roughly 300 Gb of sequence data and 95 million to 120 million unique TCR beta sequences obtained from around 170 million T cells. The aim of the study was to test whether cataloging public T cell receptors could identify signatures of past pathogen exposure. The later analysis used no new phenotypic data to find candidate immune exposures, relying instead on TCR beta sequences and their occurrence across donors. Genome-wide SNP genotypes for about three fifths of the roughly 670 donors were used in a later genetic analysis, which treated that subset as a discovery cohort. Roughly 300 gigabases of sequencing data and approximately 92 million unique TCR sequences made up an early release that covered about 640 HLA-typed donors. The number of typed donors differed by locus: about 620-640 for A, B, C, DRB1 and DQB1; some 500 for DQA1; 606 for DPA1; and about 470 for DPB1. Because of strong linkage in the cohort, five DR-DQ haplotypes were treated as single units for association and clustering. In an earlier analysis of over 550 of the donors, high-throughput TCR beta sequencing was used to judge whether each TCR beta V gene segment behaved as functional or pseudogenic. To study patterns of TCR occurrence, a later analysis re-analyzed previously published TCR beta repertoires from around 670 donors and added high-resolution HLA genotyping. Donor age, sex, ethnicity and CMV serostatus were compiled together with the repertoire data. To predict cytomegalovirus infection status, the study brought together high-throughput TCR immunosequencing, statistical association of individual TCRs with disease status, and machine learning. In addition to the first cohort of 666 subjects, a separate validation cohort of 120 different subjects was used. Of the 300 to 500 genotyped donors, more than 75% were placed in the genetic ancestry cluster associated with self-reported Caucasian donors. Among roughly 400 genotyped donors of the cohort, an average of about 240,000 unique TCR beta nucleotide sequences was sequenced per donor, of which 15% to 20% were non-productive. Every repertoire in the discovery cohort had been generated on one and the same sequencing platform. Both class I and class II loci were covered by HLA typing, at four-digit resolution. The study used immunosequencing to profile the T cell repertoires of several hundred subjects and linked those repertoires to cytomegalovirus serostatus.

The cohort comprised more than 550 healthy bone marrow donors. Cohort members were all nominally healthy when sampled, although unrecorded immune exposures were likely present. The donor was CMV seropositive and was included in the group of approximately 300 seropositive cohort members. A peripheral blood sample was provided by each donor, and peripheral blood mononuclear cells were used for TCR beta sequencing. The Qiagen DNeasy Blood Extraction Kit was used to extract genomic DNA from the blood cell samples. On the study overall, not on this receptor specifically: When HLA alleles, especially DR and DQ, strongly co-occurred, attributing TCR associations to individual alleles was difficult. Over 15 rarely observed V segments, including chromosome 9 orphons, were excluded from the earlier analysis of approximately 500 of the donors because counts were too low. According to a later analysis, TCR association rates differed among HLA loci, with DRB1 alleles showing the most associated TCRs and HLA-C alleles showing the fewest. According to a later analysis, most CMV-associated TCR beta chains appeared to be HLA-restricted, and the HLA associations seemed to be driven largely by CMV exposure. The classifier was reported to diagnose cytomegalovirus status with high specificity and sensitivity in both the original cohort and the validation cohort. The only immune exposure information available for the cohort was CMV serostatus. Specific HLA alleles were associated with 15,000 to 20,000 TCR beta sequences at a false discovery rate of 0.05 in a later analysis. Most TCR sequences were observed very rarely across donors, whereas some public TCRs were present in many individuals. According to a later analysis, parvovirus B19, influenza, CMV and Epstein-Barr virus appeared linked to several top co-occurrence clusters. Linkage disequilibrium might explain the correlated functional status among segregating V segments, but an unknown experimental factor could not be excluded. A later genetic analysis reported fewer N-insertions in productive TCRs among donors in an Asian-associated ancestry cluster than the roughly 700-donor mean. In a later analysis, HLA-associated TCR beta chains were found to be more clonally expanded and to have lower generation probabilities than equally common non-associated chains. Sequencing depth was assumed to be roughly uniform across donors in the presence/absence analyses, though that assumption may not hold. In an earlier analysis of about 600 of the donors, most TCR beta V segments appeared in productive rearrangements about 87% or about 30% of the time, broadly matching IMGT annotations. The study listed 170 or so TCR beta chains as associated with cytomegalovirus. A further reported finding was that TCR beta sequences accurately predicted the HLA-A and HLA-B alleles for most subjects in the first cohort. According to the authors, the approach could potentially be generalized to other disease states and immunological phenotypes. An association between a missense DCLRE1C variant and V-gene and J-gene trimming of TCR beta chains was found in a later genetic analysis and replicated in an independent cohort. The 87-base-pair reads could not distinguish some IMGT-functional V segments, including TRBV6-2 and TRBV6-3, so those segments were excluded. Because some donors lacked HLA typing at each locus, the association tests relied only on the typed subset. In this cohort, only TCR beta chains were sequenced, and detectable features were limited by the absence of alpha or paired-chain data. The sequencing pipeline was judged likely to have produced a cluster of highly shared sequence variants as a technical artifact. A few of the identified cytomegalovirus-associated TCR beta chains were confirmed in vitro to be specific for cytomegalovirus antigens.

The method was the immunoSEQ multiplex PCR assay. The multiplex PCR relied on a mix of 60 forward primers for TCR Vbeta segments and 13 reverse primers for TCR Jbeta segments. The CDR3 region of rearranged TCR beta genes was amplified from genomic DNA with a multiplex PCR assay. The Illumina HiSeq System was used to sequence the amplified TCR beta libraries as 87-base-pair reads. The paper's processing steps were these. Across the 500 to 850 repertoires, a later analysis counted 78 million or so unique TCR beta chains, some 11 million of which were shared by at least two donors. To remove PCR and sequencing errors, raw reads were error-corrected and collapsed into unique sequences using a nearest-neighbor algorithm that merged closely related sequences. To assign V, D and J gene segments, CDR3 sequences were aligned to IMGT reference sequences. For a sequence to be retained, at least a six-nucleotide match to both a V gene segment and a J gene segment was required. A rearrangement counted as productive if the CDR3 had no stop codons and remained in frame with V and J, and every other rearrangement counted as non-productive. CDR3 was defined by IMGT convention, running from the second conserved V-encoded cysteine to the conserved J-encoded phenylalanine. In an earlier analysis of more than 550 of the donors, sequences lacking an unambiguous match to a single V gene segment were excluded. In an earlier analysis of a few hundred of the donors, V segments were called functional above 56.7% productive rearrangements and were called segregating when the between-donor standard deviation exceeded 5%. A statistical classification framework was built to diagnose cytomegalovirus status from the catalog of TCR beta chain sequences. V and J gene assignment, in a later analysis, came from comparing TCR nucleotide sequences with IMGT/GENE-DB human TR gene sequences. The TCRdist pipeline was used in a later analysis to assign CDR3 sequences and most-parsimonious VDJ recombination scenarios. In a later analysis, every TCR beta chain was defined by the combination of its CDR3 amino acid sequence and its V-gene family, and reads without a unique V-gene family were dropped. As a way to deal with suspected cross-contamination and a sequencing artifact, a later analysis dropped nearly 600 nucleotide sequences that were highly shared and had low generation probability. In a later analysis, a clonal expansion index for each public chain was calculated from normalized within-repertoire ranks of inferred template counts. A later analysis computed generation probabilities with a VDJ recombination model fitted to out-of-frame rearrangements, and checked the results against IGoR. Hypergeometric tests were used in a later analysis to score TCR-TCR, TCR-HLA and TCR-CMV co-occurrence, with a repertoire-size bias correction applied to the TCR pairs. False discovery rates were estimated in a later analysis by permuting HLA or CMV assignments 20 times. In a later analysis, co-occurring TCRs were grouped using DBSCAN, and TCRdist sequence similarity was added for clustering within HLA-allele-positive subsets. Co-occurrence clustering excluded repertoires with fewer than 30,000 or more than 120,000 public chains, plus five with anomalous nucleotide sharing. TCRdb stores this immuneACCESS table with in-frame sequences only. Part of the clones is absent; in the studies checked, under half of the shortfall reflects unresolved V genes, and no reason is known for the rest. V, J and clone size reflect that table, while D and trimming were determined from the DNA. Present in this sample are some 150,000 clones, roughly 76% of which were seen just once. Of the sample, 4.9% is held by the ten largest clones.

Notes on this clone: There is no known antigen for this receptor. The record has no base qualities; no much larger clone is one base away.

From the germline V gene (reference sequence), CDR1 is GTSNPN and CDR2 is SVGIG. V is cut by 0 bases and J by 0 bases, and the space between the germline ends is 6 bases. The CDR3 contains 15 residues, cysteine and phenylalanine counted. Just CDR3 DNA is preserved here, 45 bases in frame from base 1. This receptor was obtained from a woman between 18 and 29 years old in good health and CMV-seropositive. The sequencing sample was made of PBMCs. The chain is assembled from TRBV30 and TRBJ1-6; the D gene cannot be resolved reliably. CDR3 region: CAWSVESSYNSPLHF. The base sequence is TGTGCCTGGAGTGTAGAGAGCTCCTATAATTCACCCCTCCACTTT.